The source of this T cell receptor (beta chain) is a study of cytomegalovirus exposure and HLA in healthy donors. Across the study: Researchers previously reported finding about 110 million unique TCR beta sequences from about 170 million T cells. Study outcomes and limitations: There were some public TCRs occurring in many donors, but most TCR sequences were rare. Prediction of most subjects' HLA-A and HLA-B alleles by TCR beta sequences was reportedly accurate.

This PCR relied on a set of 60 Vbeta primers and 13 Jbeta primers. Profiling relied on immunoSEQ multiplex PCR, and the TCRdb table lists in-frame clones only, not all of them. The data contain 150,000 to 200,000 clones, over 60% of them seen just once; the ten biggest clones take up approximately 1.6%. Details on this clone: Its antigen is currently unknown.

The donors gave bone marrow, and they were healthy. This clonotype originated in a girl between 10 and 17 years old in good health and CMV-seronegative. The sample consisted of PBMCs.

DNA for the CDR3: TGCAGCGTTATTGTCCGCGGGGACAGGGACACAGATACGCAGTATTTT. This translates into CSVIVRGDRDTDTQYF. The V gene is TRBV29-1, the J gene TRBJ2-3; TRBD1 matches at 9 bases. Looked up from germline, CDR1 is SQVTM and CDR2 is ANQGSEA. Trimming took 5 bases from V and 2 from J; bases not matched to a gene: 11. This CDR3 contains 16 residues.